This T cell receptor beta chain comes out of a study of cytomegalovirus exposure and HLA in healthy donors. Concerning this clone: What it recognizes is unknown.

From germline, CDR1 is MDHEN and CDR2 SYDVKM. The CDR3 has 12 residues. V was shortened by 10 bases and J by 5 bases, with 15 bases between the two germline ends. Findings and caveats of the study: About 90% or about 30% of the time was how often most TCR beta V segments were productive, according to an earlier analysis.

A multiplex PCR was run with 60 Vbeta primers and 13 Jbeta primers. Some clones are missing from TCRdb's copy, which holds only in-frame ones; the method was immunoSEQ multiplex PCR. The table includes about 190,000 clones, more than 75% detected once. The TCR was taken from a woman aged 18-30 years in good health and CMV-seronegative. The sequencing input was PBMCs. The chain couples TRBV28 to TRBJ2-7; D is ambiguous. The CDR3 protein is CATTTTNHEQYF. CDR3 in DNA: TGTGCCACCACTACAACAAACCACGAGCAGTACTTC.